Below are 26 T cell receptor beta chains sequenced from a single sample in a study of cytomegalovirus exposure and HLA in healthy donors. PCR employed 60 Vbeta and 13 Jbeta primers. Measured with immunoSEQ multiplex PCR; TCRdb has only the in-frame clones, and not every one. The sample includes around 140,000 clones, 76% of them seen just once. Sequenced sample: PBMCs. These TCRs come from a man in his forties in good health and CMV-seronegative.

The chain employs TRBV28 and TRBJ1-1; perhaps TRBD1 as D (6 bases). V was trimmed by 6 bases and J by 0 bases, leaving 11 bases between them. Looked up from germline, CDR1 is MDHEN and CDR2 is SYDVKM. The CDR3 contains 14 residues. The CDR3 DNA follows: TGTGCCAGCAGCTCAGACAGGATGAACACTGAAGCTTTCTTT. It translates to CASSSDRMNTEAFF. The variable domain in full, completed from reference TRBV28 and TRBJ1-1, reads DVKVTQSSRYLVKRTGEKVFLECVQDMDHENMFWYRQDPGLGLRLIYFSYDVKMKEKGDIPEGYSVSREKKERFSLILESASTNQTSMYLCASSSDRMNTEAFFGQGTRLTVV.

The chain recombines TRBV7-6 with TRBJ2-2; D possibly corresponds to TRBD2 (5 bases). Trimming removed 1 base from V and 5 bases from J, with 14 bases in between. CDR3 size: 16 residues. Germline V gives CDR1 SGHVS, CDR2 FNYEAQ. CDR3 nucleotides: TGTGCCAGCAGCTTAGGTGAATCAGGCGGGACCGGGGAGCTGTTTTTT. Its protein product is CASSLGESGGTGELFF.

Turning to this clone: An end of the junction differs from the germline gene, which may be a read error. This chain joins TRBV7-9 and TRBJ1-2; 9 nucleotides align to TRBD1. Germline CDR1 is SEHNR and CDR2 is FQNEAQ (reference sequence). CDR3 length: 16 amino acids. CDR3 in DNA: TGTGCCAGCAGTAATAGTTGGGACAGGGAGGCCTATGGCTACATCTTC. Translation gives CASSNSWDREAYGYIF.

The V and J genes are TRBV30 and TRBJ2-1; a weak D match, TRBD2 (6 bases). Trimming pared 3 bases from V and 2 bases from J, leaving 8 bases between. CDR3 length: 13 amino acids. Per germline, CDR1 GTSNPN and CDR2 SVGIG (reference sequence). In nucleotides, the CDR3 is TGTGCCTGGAGCGGGAGACCCTACAATGAGCAGTTCTTC. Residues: CAWSGRPYNEQFF.

In DNA, the CDR3 is TGTGCCAGCAGTGAAGATCAACTAGCGGGATCAAATGAGCAGTTCTTC. It is translated as CASSEDQLAGSNEQFF. This chain connects TRBV2 to TRBJ2-1; TRBD2 matches at 10 bases. The CDR3 is 16 residues long. The germline V gene has CDR1 SNHLY and CDR2 FYNNEI. The ends lost 1 base at V and 7 bases at J; junction bases unmatched: 7.

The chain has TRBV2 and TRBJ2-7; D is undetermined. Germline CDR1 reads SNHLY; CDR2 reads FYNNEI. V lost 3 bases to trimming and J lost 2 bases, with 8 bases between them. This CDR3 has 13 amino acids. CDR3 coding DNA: TGTGCCAGCAGTGAGTACCCGGCCTACGAGCAGTACTTC. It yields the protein CASSEYPAYEQYF.

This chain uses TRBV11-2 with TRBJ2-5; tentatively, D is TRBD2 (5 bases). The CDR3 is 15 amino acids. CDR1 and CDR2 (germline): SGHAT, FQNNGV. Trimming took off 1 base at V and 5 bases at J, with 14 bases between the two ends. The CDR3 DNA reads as TGTGCCAGCAGCTTAGGATATGAGGGCGGGGAGACCCAGTACTTC. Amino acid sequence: CASSLGYEGGETQYF.

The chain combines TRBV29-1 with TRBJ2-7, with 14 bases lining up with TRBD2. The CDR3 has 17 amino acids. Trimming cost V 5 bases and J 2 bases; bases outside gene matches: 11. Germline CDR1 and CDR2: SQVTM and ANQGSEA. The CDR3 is CSVYSGTSGSPPYEQYF. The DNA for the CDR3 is TGCAGCGTTTACTCCGGGACTAGCGGGAGTCCTCCCTACGAGCAGTACTTC.

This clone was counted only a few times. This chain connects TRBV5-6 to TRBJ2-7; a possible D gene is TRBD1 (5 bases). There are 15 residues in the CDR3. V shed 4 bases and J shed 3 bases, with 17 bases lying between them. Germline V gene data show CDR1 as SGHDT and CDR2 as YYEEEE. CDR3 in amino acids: CASSPWSGLRYEQYF. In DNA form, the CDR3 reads TGTGCCAGCAGCCCCTGGTCAGGGTTACGCTACGAGCAGTACTTC.

CDR3 region: CASSLAGQRYNSPLHF. The CDR3 region has the DNA TGCGCCAGCAGCTTGGCGGGACAGCGCTATAATTCACCCCTCCACTTT. V gene TRBV5-1 combines with J gene TRBJ1-6, with 7 bases aligning to TRBD1. V trimming: 0 bases; J trimming: 3 bases; junction bases outside the gene matches: 3. This CDR3 spans 16 amino acids. The germline V gene has CDR1 SGHRS and CDR2 YFSETQ.

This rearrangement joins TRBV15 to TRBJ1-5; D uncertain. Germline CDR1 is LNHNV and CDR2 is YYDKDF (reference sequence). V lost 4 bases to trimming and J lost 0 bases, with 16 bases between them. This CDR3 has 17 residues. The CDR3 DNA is TGTGCCACCAGCACGACATTGGCCCCCAATAGCAATCAGCCCCAGCATTTT. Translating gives CATSTTLAPNSNQPQHF.

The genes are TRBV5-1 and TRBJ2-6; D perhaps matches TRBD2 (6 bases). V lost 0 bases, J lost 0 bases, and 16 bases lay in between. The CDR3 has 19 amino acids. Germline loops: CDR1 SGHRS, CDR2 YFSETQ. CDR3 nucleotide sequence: TGCGCCAGCAGCTTGGTTCGGGGGTCGGCGATCTCTGGGGCCAACGTCCTGACTTTC. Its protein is CASSLVRGSAISGANVLTF.

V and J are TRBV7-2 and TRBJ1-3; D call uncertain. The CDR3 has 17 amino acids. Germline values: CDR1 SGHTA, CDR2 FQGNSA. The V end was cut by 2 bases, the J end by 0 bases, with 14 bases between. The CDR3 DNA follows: TGTGCCAGCAGCTTAACGGAGGGAACCTACTCTGGAAACACCATATATTTT. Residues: CASSLTEGTYSGNTIYF.

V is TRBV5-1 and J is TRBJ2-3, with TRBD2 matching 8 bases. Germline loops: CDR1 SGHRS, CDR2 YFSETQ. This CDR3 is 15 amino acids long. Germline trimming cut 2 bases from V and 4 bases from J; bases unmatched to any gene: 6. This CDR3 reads CASSLVFGGADTQYF. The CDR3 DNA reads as TGCGCCAGCAGCTTAGTTTTCGGGGGGGCAGATACGCAGTATTTT.

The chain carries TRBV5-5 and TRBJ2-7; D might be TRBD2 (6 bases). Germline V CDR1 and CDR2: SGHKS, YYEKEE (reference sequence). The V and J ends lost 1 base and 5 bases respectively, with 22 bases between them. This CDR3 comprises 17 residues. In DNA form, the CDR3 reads TGTGCCAGCAGCTTGTCGGTGGGGCAGGGAGGAGTCCACGAGCAGTACTTC. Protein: CASSLSVGQGGVHEQYF.

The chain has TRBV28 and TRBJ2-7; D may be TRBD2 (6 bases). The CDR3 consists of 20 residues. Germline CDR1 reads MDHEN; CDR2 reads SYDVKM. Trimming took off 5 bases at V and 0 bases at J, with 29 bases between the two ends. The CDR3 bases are TGTGCCAGCAGTCCCACCTCTCGTGGGACTCTCGACCGCTTCTCCTACGAGCAGTACTTC. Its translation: CASSPTSRGTLDRFSYEQYF. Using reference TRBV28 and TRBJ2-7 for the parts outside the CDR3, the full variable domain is DVKVTQSSRYLVKRTGEKVFLECVQDMDHENMFWYRQDPGLGLRLIYFSYDVKMKEKGDIPEGYSVSREKKERFSLILESASTNQTSMYLCASSPTSRGTLDRFSYEQYFGPGTRLTVT.

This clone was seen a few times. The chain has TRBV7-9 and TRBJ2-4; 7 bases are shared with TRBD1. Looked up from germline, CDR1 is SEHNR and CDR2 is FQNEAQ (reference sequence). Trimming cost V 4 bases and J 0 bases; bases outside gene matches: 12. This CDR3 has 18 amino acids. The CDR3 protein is CASSWGTEQPLAKNIQYF. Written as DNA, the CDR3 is TGTGCCAGCAGCTGGGGGACAGAACAACCCCTAGCCAAAAACATTCAGTACTTC.

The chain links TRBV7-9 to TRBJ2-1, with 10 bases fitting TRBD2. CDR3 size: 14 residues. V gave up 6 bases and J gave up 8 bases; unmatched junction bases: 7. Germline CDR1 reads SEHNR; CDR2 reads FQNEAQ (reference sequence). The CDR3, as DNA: TGTGCCAGCAGGATGACTAGCGGGTTCGATGAGCAGTTCTTC. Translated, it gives CASRMTSGFDEQFF.

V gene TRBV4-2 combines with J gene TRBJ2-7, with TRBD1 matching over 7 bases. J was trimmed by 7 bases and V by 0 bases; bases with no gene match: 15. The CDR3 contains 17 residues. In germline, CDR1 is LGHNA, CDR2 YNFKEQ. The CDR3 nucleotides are TGTGCCAGCAGCCAAGATCACGATGACAGGGCTTTCTATGAGCAGTACTTC. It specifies CASSQDHDDRAFYEQYF.

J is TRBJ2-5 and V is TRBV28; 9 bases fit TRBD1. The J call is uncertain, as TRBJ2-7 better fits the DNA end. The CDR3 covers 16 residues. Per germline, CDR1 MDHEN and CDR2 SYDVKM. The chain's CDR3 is CASSFLWGTGNYEQYF. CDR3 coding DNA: TGTGCCAGCAGTTTCCTTTGGGGGACAGGGAACTACGAGCAGTACTTC.

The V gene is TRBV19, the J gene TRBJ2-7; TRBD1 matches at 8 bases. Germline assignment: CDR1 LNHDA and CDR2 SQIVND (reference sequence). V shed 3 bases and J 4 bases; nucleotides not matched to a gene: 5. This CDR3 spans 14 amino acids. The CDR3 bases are TGTGCCAGTAGTATCACAGGGGGAGTTTACGAGCAGTACTTC. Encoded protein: CASSITGGVYEQYF.

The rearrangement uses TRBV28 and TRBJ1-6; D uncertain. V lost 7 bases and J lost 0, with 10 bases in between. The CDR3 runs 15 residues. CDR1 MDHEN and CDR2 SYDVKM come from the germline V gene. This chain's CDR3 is CASTFSGSYNSPLHF. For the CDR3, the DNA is TGTGCCAGCACGTTTTCGGGCTCCTATAATTCACCCCTCCACTTT.

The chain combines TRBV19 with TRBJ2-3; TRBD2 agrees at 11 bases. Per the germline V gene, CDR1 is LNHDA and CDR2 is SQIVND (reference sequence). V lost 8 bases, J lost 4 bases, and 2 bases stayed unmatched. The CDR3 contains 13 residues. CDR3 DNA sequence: TGTGCCAGTCTTAGCGGGGGGGCAGATACGCAGTATTTT. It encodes CASLSGGADTQYF.

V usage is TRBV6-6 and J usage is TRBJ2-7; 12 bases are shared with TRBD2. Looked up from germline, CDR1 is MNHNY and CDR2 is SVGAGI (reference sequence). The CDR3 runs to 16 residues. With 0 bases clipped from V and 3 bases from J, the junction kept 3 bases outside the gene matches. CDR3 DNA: TGTGCCAGCAGTTACTCCGCTAGCGGGGGGGTCTACGAGCAGTACTTC. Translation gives CASSYSASGGVYEQYF.

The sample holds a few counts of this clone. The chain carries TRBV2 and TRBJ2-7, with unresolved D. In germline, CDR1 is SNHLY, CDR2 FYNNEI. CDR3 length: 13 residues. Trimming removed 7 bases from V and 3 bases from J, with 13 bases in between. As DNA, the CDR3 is TGTGCCAGCACCTTGACCCTAGTCTACGAGCAGTACTTC. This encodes CASTLTLVYEQYF.

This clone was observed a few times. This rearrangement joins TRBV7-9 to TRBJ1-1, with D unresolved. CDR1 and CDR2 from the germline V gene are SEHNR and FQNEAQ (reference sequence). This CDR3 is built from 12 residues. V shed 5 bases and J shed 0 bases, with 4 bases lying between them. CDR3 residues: CASSTMNTEAFF. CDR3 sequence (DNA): TGTGCCAGCAGCACTATGAACACTGAAGCTTTCTTT. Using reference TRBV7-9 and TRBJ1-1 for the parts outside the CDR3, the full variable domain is DTGVSQNPRHKITKRGQNVTFRCDPISEHNRLYWYRQTLGQGPEFLTYFQNEAQLEKSRLLSDRFSAERPKGSFSTLEIQRTEQGDSAMYLCASSTMNTEAFFGQGTRLTVV.